Sequencing of this TCR beta chain was carried out in a study of T cell repertoires in aging, cancer and after chemotherapy. A mixed TRB-A/B primer pool amplified rearranged TRB by multiplex touch-down PCR. From the multiplex PCR reads, TCRdb called clonotypes with MiXCR, one entry per CDR3 protein. The sample lists more than 6,500 distinct CDR3 sequences, around two fifths occurring once. V shed 2 bases and J shed 5 bases, with 16 bases lying between them. This CDR3 has 16 amino acids. Germline values: CDR1 MNHEY, CDR2 SVGEGT. Peripheral blood genomic DNA, not sorted cells or RNA, was the template. This receptor was obtained from a human donor in good health. The chain uses TRBV6-2 or TRBV6-3 and TRBJ1-5, with D perhaps matching TRBD1 (5 bases). Sequenced input: blood. CDR3 nucleotides: TGTGCCAGCAGTTACCTCTCAGGGTATCTCGATCAGCCCCAGCATTTT. Amino acids: CASSYLSGYLDQPQHF.